This is a list of T cell receptor beta chains from one sample in a study of OX40 agonist ivuxolimab in advanced cancers. The method was immunoSEQ multiplex PCR; TCRdb's version includes in-frame clones alone and lacks a portion of them. The sample carries about 79,000 clones, roughly 91% recorded once. The source material was CD4+ or CD8+ T cells sorted from blood, sampled in a trial of the OX40 agonist ivuxolimab. The receptors were gathered from an adult with an advanced solid tumor such as melanoma, head and neck, liver or kidney cancer. Both conserved end residues are part of each CDR3. A D gene is named only where the DNA matches it firmly. Size is stated for part of the rows, as once, few or many counts, or as a class when the clone is expanded.

v_gene	abundance	j_gene	d_gene	CDR3aa	CDR3nt
TRBV11-2	-	TRBJ1-1	-	CASSLADKYTEAFF	TGTGCCAGCAGCTTAGCGGACAAGTACACTGAAGCTTTCTTT
TRBV5-1	once	TRBJ2-7	-	CASSLTKASYEQYF	TGCGCCAGCAGCTTAACGAAAGCCTCCTACGAGCAGTACTTC
TRBV15	-	TRBJ1-4	TRBD1	CATSTHRGEKLFF	TGTGCCACCAGCACACACAGGGGAGAAAAACTGTTTTTT
TRBV19	-	TRBJ2-5	TRBD2	CATAGGPGRPQYF	TGTGCCACAGCGGGGGGGCCGGGCCGGCCCCAGTACTTC
TRBV30	-	TRBJ2-5	-	CAWGQSQETQYF	TGTGCCTGGGGACAGTCCCAAGAGACCCAGTACTTC
TRBV11-2	-	TRBJ1-2	TRBD1	CASREQGLGGYTF	TGTGCCAGCAGGGAACAGGGGTTAGGTGGCTACACCTTC
TRBV19	-	TRBJ1-2	-	CASSDRSGNYGYTF	TGTGCCAGTAGCGACAGGTCGGGTAACTATGGCTACACCTTC
TRBV19	-	TRBJ2-1	-	CASSIPLDEQFF	TGTGCCAGTAGTATACCGTTGGATGAGCAGTTCTTC
TRBV18	once	TRBJ2-3	-	CASSAGTPSTDTQYF	TGTGCCAGCTCAGCGGGGACTCCTAGCACAGATACGCAGTATTTT
TRBV15	-	TRBJ1-2	TRBD1	CATSRVTDRGGYTF	TGTGCCACCAGCAGAGTCACCGACAGGGGTGGCTACACCTTC
TRBV11-2	-	TRBJ2-2	TRBD1	CASSYDRGVTGELFF	TGTGCCAGCAGTTATGACAGGGGGGTCACCGGGGAGCTGTTTTTT
TRBV19	-	TRBJ1-2	-	CASTTTSNYGYTF	TGTGCCAGCACCACGACTTCCAACTATGGCTACACCTTC
TRBV7-3	-	TRBJ1-3	-	CASSDTGTRRNTIYF	TGTGCCAGCAGCGACACCGGGACACGCCGAAACACCATATATTTT
TRBV7-9	-	TRBJ1-6	TRBD1	CASSQTGYGRKENNSPLHF	TGTGCCAGCAGCCAGACAGGGTACGGACGAAAGGAGAATAATTCACCCCTCCACTTT
TRBV2	-	TRBJ2-3	TRBD2	CASSDGLAGVRNTQYF	TGTGCCAGCAGTGATGGTCTAGCGGGGGTTAGAAATACGCAGTATTTT
TRBV5-5	-	TRBJ1-2	-	CASSLVETPGLYGYTF	TGTGCCAGCAGCTTGGTGGAAACTCCTGGTCTGTATGGCTACACCTTC
TRBV6-5	-	TRBJ1-5	TRBD1	CASSAQGNQPQHF	TGTGCCAGCAGTGCACAGGGGAATCAGCCCCAGCATTTT
TRBV5-6	-	TRBJ2-3	TRBD2	CASSPRTSGGDTQYF	TGTGCCAGCAGCCCCCGGACTAGCGGGGGGGATACGCAGTATTTT
TRBV19	-	TRBJ2-1	-	CASSIGPRDVYNEQFF	TGTGCCAGTAGTATTGGCCCGAGAGACGTCTACAATGAGCAGTTCTTC
TRBV7-9	once	TRBJ1-5	-	CATSGGSSDQPQHF	TGTGCCACCTCGGGGGGCTCGAGTGATCAGCCCCAGCATTTT
TRBV12-1	-	TRBJ2-3	-	CASSCLEASSTDTQYF	TGTGCCAGCAGCTGCCTGGAGGCTTCTAGCACAGATACGCAGTATTTT
TRBV5-4	-	TRBJ2-3	-	CASSPGGGIDTQYF	TGTGCCAGCAGCCCCGGAGGGGGCATCGATACGCAGTATTTT
TRBV11-2	-	TRBJ1-2	-	CASRGANRQAAAIGYTF	TGTGCCAGCAGAGGGGCAAACAGGCAAGCCGCGGCGATTGGCTACACCTTC
TRBV18	once	TRBJ2-3	-	CASSPPDGKTSTDTQYF	TGTGCCAGCTCACCCCCGGACGGGAAAACTAGCACAGATACGCAGTATTTT
TRBV18	once	TRBJ1-1	-	CASSSIPELGMNTEAFF	TGTGCCAGCTCATCGATACCCGAGCTGGGCATGAACACTGAAGCTTTCTTT
TRBV7-3	-	TRBJ1-1	TRBD1	CASSPQGDTEAFF	TGTGCCAGCAGCCCCCAGGGGGACACTGAAGCTTTCTTT
TRBV9	-	TRBJ1-1	-	CASSIGAGADTEAFF	TGTGCCAGCAGCATCGGTGCAGGGGCGGACACTGAAGCTTTCTTT
TRBV18	-	TRBJ1-5	-	CASSPGLGSSNQPQHF	TGTGCCAGCTCACCGGGCCTCGGTAGCTCTAATCAGCCCCAGCATTTT
TRBV18	-	TRBJ1-3	-	CASSPRTSGNTIYF	TGTGCCAGCTCACCCCGCACCTCTGGAAACACCATATATTTT
TRBV5-1	-	TRBJ1-1	-	CASFRWGHGTEAFF	TGCGCCAGCTTCAGGTGGGGACACGGTACTGAAGCTTTCTTT
TRBV7-2	-	TRBJ1-2	-	CASSFILGGRGYTF	TGTGCCAGCAGCTTTATCCTTGGGGGGCGGGGCTACACCTTC
TRBV28	-	TRBJ2-4	-	CASSLFGGLAKNIQYF	TGTGCCAGCAGTTTATTTGGGGGATTAGCCAAAAACATTCAGTACTTC
TRBV19	-	TRBJ1-5	TRBD1	CASSAGQGFPQPQHF	TGTGCCAGTAGTGCAGGACAGGGATTCCCTCAGCCCCAGCATTTT
TRBV2	-	TRBJ2-2	-	CASRFGVRELFF	TGTGCCAGCAGGTTCGGGGTGAGGGAGCTGTTTTTT
TRBV5-6	-	TRBJ1-3	-	CASSLGASSGNTIYF	TGTGCCAGCAGCTTGGGCGCGAGCTCTGGAAACACCATATATTTT
TRBV11-1	-	TRBJ1-1	-	CASSVRLNTEAFF	TGTGCCAGCAGTGTCAGGCTGAACACTGAAGCTTTCTTT
TRBV5-1	-	TRBJ2-7	TRBD2	CASSLDGTSGDSEYF	TGCGCCAGCAGCTTGGATGGGACTAGCGGGGATTCGGAGTACTTC
TRBV7-9	-	TRBJ2-3	TRBD2	CASSLRLAGITDTQYF	TGTGCCAGCAGCTTAAGATTAGCGGGGATTACAGATACGCAGTATTTT
TRBV11-2	-	TRBJ1-1	-	CASRRGGVSIEAFF	TGTGCCAGCAGAAGGGGGGGCGTATCTATTGAAGCTTTCTTT
TRBV2	-	TRBJ2-1	-	CASSTDTHNEQFF	TGTGCCAGCTCAACGGACACCCACAATGAGCAGTTCTTC
TRBV19	-	TRBJ1-5	-	CATQPGSPRGQPQHF	TGTGCCACTCAACCCGGGAGTCCCCGGGGTCAGCCCCAGCATTTT
TRBV6-5	-	TRBJ1-5	-	CASSYREGQPQHF	TGTGCCAGCAGCTACAGGGAGGGCCAGCCCCAGCATTTT
TRBV7-8	-	TRBJ2-7	TRBD1	CASSLARTGRYEQYF	TGTGCCAGCAGCTTAGCCCGGACAGGGCGCTACGAGCAGTACTTC
TRBV19	-	TRBJ1-5	-	CASSVTGNSNQPQHF	TGTGCCAGTAGCGTGACGGGCAACAGCAATCAGCCCCAGCATTTT
TRBV5-1	-	TRBJ2-2	-	CASSFIGGGNTGELFF	TGCGCCAGCAGCTTCATCGGGGGTGGGAACACCGGGGAGCTGTTTTTT
TRBV27	-	TRBJ2-1	-	CASSHSGEQFF	TGTGCCAGCAGTCATTCAGGGGAGCAGTTCTTC
TRBV7-2	-	TRBJ1-2	-	CASSRTASNYGYTF	TGTGCCAGCAGCCGGACGGCATCTAACTATGGCTACACCTTC
TRBV6-5	-	TRBJ1-2	-	CASSYLTGPNYGYTF	TGTGCCAGCAGTTACTTGACAGGCCCTAACTATGGCTACACCTTC
TRBV7-9	-	TRBJ1-1	-	CASSLPGATDTEAFF	TGTGCCAGCAGCCTACCGGGGGCTACGGACACTGAAGCTTTCTTT